A selection of T cell receptor beta chains follows, all from one sample in a study of STAT3 mutations in large granular lymphocyte leukemia. Repertoires were generated with immunoSEQ multiplex PCR, while TCRdb's copy carries only in-frame clones and drops some. The sample lists 10,000 or so clones; 70% to 90% were seen once. Sequences were obtained from peripheral blood mononuclear cells. These receptors were obtained from a man in his 60s with T-cell large granular lymphocyte leukemia. Some clones in this sample may be carry-over from other donors' samples. The CDR3 runs from the conserved cysteine through the conserved F or W. D genes are given only for firm matches. Rows give clone size only sometimes, using once, few, many, or a class for an expanded clone.

J gene: TRBJ1-4; D gene: -; clone size: few; V gene: TRBV15; CDR3 protein: CATSRGSSEEKLFF; CDR3 DNA: TGTGCCACCAGCAGAGGTTCGAGCGAGGAAAAACTGTTTTTT
J gene: TRBJ2-1; D gene: -; clone size: -; V gene: TRBV28; CDR3 protein: CASSSPNREREQFF; CDR3 DNA: TGTGCCAGCAGCTCCCCGAACCGTGAACGTGAGCAGTTCTTC
J gene: TRBJ2-7; D gene: -; clone size: -; V gene: TRBV6-5; CDR3 protein: CASSFQTEYEQYF; CDR3 DNA: TGTGCCAGCAGTTTCCAAACTGAATACGAGCAGTACTTC
J gene: TRBJ2-7; D gene: TRBD1; clone size: -; V gene: TRBV5-1; CDR3 protein: CASSLGPTGMSYEQYF; CDR3 DNA: TGCGCCAGCAGCTTGGGACCGACAGGGATGTCCTACGAGCAGTACTTC
J gene: TRBJ1-1; D gene: -; clone size: -; V gene: TRBV28; CDR3 protein: CASSFGASGTEAFF; CDR3 DNA: TGTGCCAGCAGTTTCGGGGCTTCGGGCACTGAAGCTTTCTTT
J gene: TRBJ2-3; D gene: -; clone size: -; V gene: TRBV5-4; CDR3 protein: CASSLPLDTQYF; CDR3 DNA: TGTGCCAGCAGCTTGCCTTTAGATACGCAGTATTTT
J gene: TRBJ2-1; D gene: TRBD2; clone size: -; V gene: TRBV27; CDR3 protein: CASSPTAGGNNEQFF; CDR3 DNA: TGTGCCAGCAGTCCAACAGCGGGAGGGAACAATGAGCAGTTCTTC
J gene: TRBJ1-5; D gene: -; clone size: -; V gene: TRBV28; CDR3 protein: CASLPKTGDNQPQHF; CDR3 DNA: TGTGCCAGCCTACCAAAGACAGGCGATAATCAGCCCCAGCATTTT
J gene: TRBJ1-1; D gene: TRBD1; clone size: -; V gene: TRBV29-1; CDR3 protein: CSVEAGGTEAFF; CDR3 DNA: TGCAGCGTTGAAGCAGGGGGCACTGAAGCTTTCTTT
J gene: TRBJ2-2; D gene: -; clone size: -; V gene: TRBV6-5; CDR3 protein: CASSGGRTGELFF; CDR3 DNA: TGTGCCAGCTCCGGGGGACGGACCGGGGAGCTGTTTTTT
J gene: TRBJ2-3; D gene: -; clone size: -; V gene: TRBV5-1; CDR3 protein: CASSLYQGADTQYF; CDR3 DNA: TGCGCCAGCAGCTTGTACCAGGGTGCAGATACGCAGTATTTT
J gene: TRBJ1-4; D gene: -; clone size: -; V gene: TRBV2; CDR3 protein: CASSVSAQEIASATNEKLFF; CDR3 DNA: TGTGCCAGCAGTGTTAGTGCACAGGAAATCGCCTCGGCAACTAATGAAAAACTGTTTTTT
J gene: TRBJ1-2; D gene: -; clone size: -; V gene: TRBV7-2; CDR3 protein: CASSLGLRYGYTF; CDR3 DNA: TGTGCCAGCAGCTTAGGTCTCCGCTATGGCTACACCTTC
J gene: TRBJ2-2; D gene: TRBD1; clone size: -; V gene: TRBV19; CDR3 protein: CASSIIRGRVTGELFF; CDR3 DNA: TGTGCCAGTAGTATAATAAGGGGGCGGGTCACCGGGGAGCTGTTTTTT
J gene: TRBJ2-7; D gene: TRBD2; clone size: -; V gene: TRBV6-1; CDR3 protein: CASSDGGGPYEQYF; CDR3 DNA: TGTGCCAGCAGTGATGGCGGGGGACCCTACGAGCAGTACTTC
J gene: TRBJ2-7; D gene: -; clone size: -; V gene: TRBV9; CDR3 protein: CASSVMFEQYF; CDR3 DNA: TGTGCCAGCAGCGTAATGTTCGAGCAGTACTTC
J gene: TRBJ2-2; D gene: TRBD2; clone size: -; V gene: TRBV5-1; CDR3 protein: CASSLGAGGYTGELFF; CDR3 DNA: TGCGCCAGCAGCTTGGGAGCGGGAGGATACACCGGGGAGCTGTTTTTT
J gene: TRBJ2-3; D gene: -; clone size: -; V gene: TRBV7-2; CDR3 protein: CASSLYWGDTQYF; CDR3 DNA: TGTGCCAGCAGCTTATACTGGGGGGATACGCAGTATTTT
J gene: TRBJ2-7; D gene: -; clone size: few; V gene: TRBV5-1; CDR3 protein: CASSLASEYEQYF; CDR3 DNA: TGCGCCAGCAGCTTGGCCTCGGAGTACGAGCAGTACTTC
J gene: TRBJ1-2; D gene: -; clone size: -; V gene: TRBV2; CDR3 protein: CASSFSGDGYTF; CDR3 DNA: TGTGCCAGCAGTTTCTCAGGGGATGGCTACACCTTC
J gene: TRBJ2-7; D gene: -; clone size: -; V gene: TRBV28; CDR3 protein: CASSPSVVGREYF; CDR3 DNA: TGTGCCAGCAGTCCCTCAGTGGTTGGGAGAGAATACTTC
J gene: TRBJ1-1; D gene: -; clone size: few; V gene: TRBV28; CDR3 protein: CASKGEPWTEAFF; CDR3 DNA: TGTGCCAGCAAAGGGGAACCATGGACTGAAGCTTTCTTT
J gene: TRBJ2-2; D gene: TRBD2; clone size: -; V gene: TRBV5-1; CDR3 protein: CASSLGSGTGELFF; CDR3 DNA: TGCGCCAGCAGCTTGGGTAGCGGGACCGGGGAGCTGTTTTTT
J gene: TRBJ2-7; D gene: TRBD1; clone size: -; V gene: TRBV4-3; CDR3 protein: CASSRGTGAGYEQYF; CDR3 DNA: TGCGCCAGCAGCCGCGGGACAGGGGCCGGATACGAGCAGTACTTC
J gene: TRBJ2-7; D gene: TRBD2; clone size: -; V gene: TRBV5-7; CDR3 protein: CASSLIGGSYDEQYF; CDR3 DNA: TGTGCCAGCAGCTTGATTGGCGGGAGCTACGACGAGCAGTACTTC
J gene: TRBJ1-1; D gene: -; clone size: -; V gene: TRBV5-1; CDR3 protein: CASSSDPVRGNTEAFF; CDR3 DNA: TGCGCCAGCAGCTCGGACCCGGTAAGGGGGAACACTGAAGCTTTCTTT
J gene: TRBJ2-7; D gene: TRBD1; clone size: few; V gene: TRBV5-1; CDR3 protein: CASSSRDSPYDQYF; CDR3 DNA: TGCGCCAGCAGCTCAAGGGACAGCCCCTACGATCAATACTTC
J gene: TRBJ2-7; D gene: -; clone size: -; V gene: TRBV6-5; CDR3 protein: CASSYSTDYEQYF; CDR3 DNA: TGTGCCAGCAGTTACTCGACGGACTACGAGCAGTACTTC
J gene: TRBJ2-2; D gene: TRBD2; clone size: -; V gene: TRBV7-3; CDR3 protein: CASSLSGGGHTGELFF; CDR3 DNA: TGTGCCAGCAGCCTCTCGGGAGGGGGGCACACCGGGGAGCTGTTTTTT
J gene: TRBJ2-7; D gene: TRBD2; clone size: -; V gene: TRBV7-6; CDR3 protein: CASSDRTSGKLSYEQYF; CDR3 DNA: TGTGCCAGCAGCGACCGGACTAGCGGGAAATTGAGCTACGAGCAGTACTTC
J gene: TRBJ1-4; D gene: -; clone size: -; V gene: TRBV28; CDR3 protein: CASSLPGEKLFF; CDR3 DNA: TGTGCCAGCAGTTTACCAGGTGAAAAACTGTTTTTT
J gene: TRBJ1-1; D gene: TRBD1; clone size: -; V gene: TRBV6-6; CDR3 protein: CASSYGTANTEAFF; CDR3 DNA: TGTGCCAGCAGTTACGGGACAGCGAACACTGAAGCTTTCTTT
J gene: TRBJ2-7; D gene: -; clone size: -; V gene: TRBV6-6; CDR3 protein: CASRPGHTPGQYF; CDR3 DNA: TGTGCCAGCAGGCCGGGTCACACCCCCGGGCAGTACTTC
J gene: TRBJ2-3; D gene: TRBD2; clone size: -; V gene: TRBV27; CDR3 protein: CASSTWDYLSTDTQYF; CDR3 DNA: TGTGCCAGCAGTACCTGGGACTACCTGAGCACAGATACGCAGTATTTT
J gene: TRBJ2-2; D gene: -; clone size: -; V gene: TRBV5-6; CDR3 protein: CASSLRGSAGELFF; CDR3 DNA: TGTGCCAGCAGCTTGCGCGGGTCCGCCGGGGAGCTGTTTTTT
J gene: TRBJ1-1; D gene: -; clone size: -; V gene: TRBV7-2; CDR3 protein: CASSFSGTLNTEAFF; CDR3 DNA: TGTGCCAGCAGCTTCTCCGGGACCCTGAACACTGAAGCTTTCTTT
J gene: TRBJ1-1; D gene: -; clone size: few; V gene: TRBV28; CDR3 protein: CASSHPLSEAFF; CDR3 DNA: TGTGCCAGCAGTCATCCTCTTAGTGAAGCTTTCTTT
J gene: TRBJ2-7; D gene: -; clone size: large; V gene: TRBV19; CDR3 protein: CASSIDRGEQYF; CDR3 DNA: TGTGCCAGTAGTATAGACAGGGGCGAGCAGTACTTC
J gene: TRBJ2-1; D gene: TRBD2; clone size: -; V gene: TRBV5-4; CDR3 protein: CASSPSGASGDNEQFF; CDR3 DNA: TGTGCCAGCAGCCCCTCTGGGGCTAGCGGAGACAATGAGCAGTTCTTC
J gene: TRBJ2-3; D gene: TRBD2; clone size: -; V gene: TRBV9; CDR3 protein: CASSPRWLAGYGGDTQYF; CDR3 DNA: TGTGCCAGCAGCCCCAGGTGGCTAGCGGGCTACGGCGGGGATACGCAGTATTTT
J gene: TRBJ2-2; D gene: TRBD2; clone size: -; V gene: TRBV9; CDR3 protein: CASSSPGLAGGGTGELFF; CDR3 DNA: TGTGCCAGCAGCTCACCGGGACTAGCGGGGGGGGGAACCGGGGAGCTGTTTTTT
J gene: TRBJ2-3; D gene: -; clone size: -; V gene: TRBV29-1; CDR3 protein: CSVVKGTSTDTQYF; CDR3 DNA: TGCAGCGTTGTTAAGGGTACTAGCACAGATACGCAGTATTTT
J gene: TRBJ1-2; D gene: -; clone size: -; V gene: TRBV7-2; CDR3 protein: CASSLAHPYAYGYTF; CDR3 DNA: TGTGCCAGCAGCTTAGCCCACCCGTACGCCTATGGCTACACCTTC
J gene: TRBJ1-2; D gene: -; clone size: -; V gene: TRBV29-1; CDR3 protein: CSVDKAERGLRYGYTF; CDR3 DNA: TGCAGCGTTGATAAGGCGGAGAGGGGGTTACGCTATGGCTACACCTTC
J gene: TRBJ2-7; D gene: -; clone size: once; V gene: TRBV11-3; CDR3 protein: CASSLDTGAKQYF; CDR3 DNA: TGTGCCAGCAGCTTAGATACCGGGGCAAAGCAGTACTTC
J gene: TRBJ1-2; D gene: -; clone size: few; V gene: TRBV15; CDR3 protein: CATSSSWGRRNYGYTF; CDR3 DNA: TGTGCCACCAGCAGCTCATGGGGCAGGAGAAACTATGGCTACACCTTC
J gene: TRBJ1-2; D gene: -; clone size: -; V gene: TRBV7-9; CDR3 protein: CASSLGGGAGADYGYTF; CDR3 DNA: TGTGCCAGCAGCTTAGGGGGCGGGGCAGGCGCTGACTATGGCTACACCTTC
J gene: TRBJ2-1; D gene: -; clone size: -; V gene: TRBV9; CDR3 protein: CASSRSEGSLQGEQFF; CDR3 DNA: TGTGCCAGCAGCAGGTCCGAGGGCTCTCTACAAGGAGAGCAGTTCTTC
J gene: TRBJ1-5; D gene: -; clone size: -; V gene: TRBV6-1; CDR3 protein: CASSEGGGPNQPQHF; CDR3 DNA: TGTGCCAGCAGTGAAGGGGGGGGTCCCAATCAGCCCCAGCATTTT
J gene: TRBJ2-2; D gene: TRBD1; clone size: few; V gene: TRBV29-1; CDR3 protein: CSARTGTTGELFF; CDR3 DNA: TGCAGCGCCAGGACAGGGACCACCGGGGAGCTGTTTTTT
J gene: TRBJ2-2; D gene: -; clone size: -; V gene: TRBV7-2; CDR3 protein: CASSLVRPAGELFF; CDR3 DNA: TGTGCCAGCAGCTTAGTTCGCCCCGCCGGGGAGCTGTTTTTT
J gene: TRBJ2-7; D gene: -; clone size: few; V gene: TRBV6-1; CDR3 protein: CASSEAGEVAYEQYF; CDR3 DNA: TGTGCCAGCAGTGAAGCGGGGGAAGTTGCCTACGAGCAGTACTTC